This note documents a single T cell receptor beta chain sequence. Its antigen is unknown. Per germline, CDR1 DFQATT and CDR2 SNEGSKA (reference sequence). The CDR3 is made up of 14 amino acids. Trimming left V 3 bases short and J 1 base short, with 11 bases between. Sample-barcoded 5' priming and a J-beta primer mix drove a second PCR of about 6 to 12 cycles. TCRdb passed the 5' RACE reads through MiXCR, listing each CDR3 protein once. The sample includes 700,000 or so distinct CDR3 sequences, roughly 20% of them seen just once. The data belong to a study of blood T cells in healthy people across ages. Notes on the study in general: Observed TCR beta diversity per million T cells went down as age went up. This fall followed a roughly linear course with age.

V gene TRBV20-1 combines with J gene TRBJ2-3, with D maybe TRBD2 (6 bases). The clonotype comes from a man aged 70-80 years in good health. Input material: blood. The CDR3 bases are TGCAGTGCTAGTACCGGGGGAGGCACAGATACGCAGTATTTT. Translated, it gives CSASTGGGTDTQYF.